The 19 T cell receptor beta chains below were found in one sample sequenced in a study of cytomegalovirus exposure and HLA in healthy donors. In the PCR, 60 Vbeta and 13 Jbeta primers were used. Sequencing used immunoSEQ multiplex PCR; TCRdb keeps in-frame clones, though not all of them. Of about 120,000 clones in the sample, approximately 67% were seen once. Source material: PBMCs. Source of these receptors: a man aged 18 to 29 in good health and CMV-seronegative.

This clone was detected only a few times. In DNA form, the CDR3 reads TGTGCCAGCAGTCAGATCGGGACTCTGTACACCGGGGAGCTGTTTTTT. Translated, it gives CASSQIGTLYTGELFF. The chain carries TRBV6-6 and TRBJ2-2; D perhaps matches TRBD2 (6 bases). Trimming shortened V by 5 bases and J by 3 bases, and 16 bases separated the two germline ends. The CDR3 is 16 amino acids. The germline V gene encodes CDR1 MNHNY and CDR2 SVGAGI (reference sequence).

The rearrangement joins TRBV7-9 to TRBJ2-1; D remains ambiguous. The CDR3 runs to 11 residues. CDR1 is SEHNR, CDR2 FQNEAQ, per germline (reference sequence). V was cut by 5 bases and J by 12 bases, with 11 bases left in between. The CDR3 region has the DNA TGTGCCAGCAGCCCAAACTCGATGCAGTTCTTC. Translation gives CASSPNSMQFF.

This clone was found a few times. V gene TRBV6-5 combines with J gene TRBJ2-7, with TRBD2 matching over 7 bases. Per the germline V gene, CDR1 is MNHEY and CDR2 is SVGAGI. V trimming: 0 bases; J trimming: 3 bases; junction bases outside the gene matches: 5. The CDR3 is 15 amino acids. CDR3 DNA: TGTGCCAGCAGTTACTCAAGGCGGGGGAGCTACGAGCAGTACTTC. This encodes CASSYSRRGSYEQYF.

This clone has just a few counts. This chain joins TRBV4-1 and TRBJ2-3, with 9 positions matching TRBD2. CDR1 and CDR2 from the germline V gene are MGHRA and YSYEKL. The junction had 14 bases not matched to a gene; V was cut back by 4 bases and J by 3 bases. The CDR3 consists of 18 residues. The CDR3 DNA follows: TGCGCCAGCAGCCCCCCGACCCCGGTGCGGGGGGGGACAGATACGCAGTATTTT. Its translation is CASSPPTPVRGGTDTQYF.

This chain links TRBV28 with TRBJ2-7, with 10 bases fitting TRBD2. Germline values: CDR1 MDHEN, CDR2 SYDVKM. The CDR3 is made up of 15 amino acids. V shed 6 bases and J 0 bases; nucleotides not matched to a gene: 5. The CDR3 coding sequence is TGTGCCAGCAGCGTACTAGCGGGGAACTCCTACGAGCAGTACTTC. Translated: CASSVLAGNSYEQYF.

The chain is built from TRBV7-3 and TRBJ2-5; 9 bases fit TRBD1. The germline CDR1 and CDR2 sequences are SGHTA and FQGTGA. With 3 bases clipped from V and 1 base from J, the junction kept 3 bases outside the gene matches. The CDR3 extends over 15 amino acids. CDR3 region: CASSLGQGLQETQYF. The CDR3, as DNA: TGTGCCAGCAGCTTGGGACAGGGACTCCAAGAGACCCAGTACTTC.

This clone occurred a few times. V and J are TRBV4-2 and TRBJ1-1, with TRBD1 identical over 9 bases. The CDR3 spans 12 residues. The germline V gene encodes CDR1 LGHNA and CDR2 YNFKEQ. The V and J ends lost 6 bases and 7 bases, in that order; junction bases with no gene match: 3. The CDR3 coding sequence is TGTGCCAGCAGACGGGACAGGGATGAAGCTTTCTTT. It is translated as CASRRDRDEAFF.

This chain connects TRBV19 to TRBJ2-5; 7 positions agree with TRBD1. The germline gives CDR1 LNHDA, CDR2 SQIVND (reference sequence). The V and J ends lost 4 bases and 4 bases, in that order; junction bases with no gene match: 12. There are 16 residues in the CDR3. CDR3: CASSRATGPPVETQYF. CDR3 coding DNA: TGTGCCAGTAGTAGGGCGACAGGGCCCCCTGTAGAGACCCAGTACTTC.

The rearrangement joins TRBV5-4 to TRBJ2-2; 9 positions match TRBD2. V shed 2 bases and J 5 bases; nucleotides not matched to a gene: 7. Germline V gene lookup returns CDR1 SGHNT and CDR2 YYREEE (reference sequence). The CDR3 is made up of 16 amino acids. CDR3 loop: CASSLYSGRRTGELFF. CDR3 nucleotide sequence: TGTGCCAGCAGCTTATATAGCGGGAGAAGAACCGGGGAGCTGTTTTTT.

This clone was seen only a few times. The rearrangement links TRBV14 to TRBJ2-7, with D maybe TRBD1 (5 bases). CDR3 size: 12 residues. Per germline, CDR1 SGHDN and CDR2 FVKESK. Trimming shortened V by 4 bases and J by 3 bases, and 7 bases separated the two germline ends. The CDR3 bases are TGTGCCAGCAGCCGTCAGGGCTACGAGCAGTACTTC. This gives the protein CASSRQGYEQYF. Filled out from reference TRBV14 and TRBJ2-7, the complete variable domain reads EAGVTQFPSHSVIEKGQTVTLRCDPISGHDNLYWYRRVMGKEIKFLLHFVKESKQDESGMPNNRFLAERTGGTYSTLKVQPAELEDSGVYFCASSRQGYEQYFGPGTRLTVT.

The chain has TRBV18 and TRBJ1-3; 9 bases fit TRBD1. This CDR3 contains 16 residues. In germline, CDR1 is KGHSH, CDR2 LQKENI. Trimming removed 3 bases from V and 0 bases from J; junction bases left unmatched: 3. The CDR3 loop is CASSPGQGGSGNTIYF. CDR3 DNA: TGTGCCAGCTCACCGGGACAGGGCGGCTCTGGAAACACCATATATTTT.

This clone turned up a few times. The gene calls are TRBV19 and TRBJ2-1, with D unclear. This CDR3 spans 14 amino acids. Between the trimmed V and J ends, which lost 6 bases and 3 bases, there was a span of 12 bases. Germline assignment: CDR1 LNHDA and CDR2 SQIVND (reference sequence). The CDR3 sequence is CASRSSRDYNEQFF. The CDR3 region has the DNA TGTGCCAGTAGGAGTTCGCGCGACTACAATGAGCAGTTCTTC.

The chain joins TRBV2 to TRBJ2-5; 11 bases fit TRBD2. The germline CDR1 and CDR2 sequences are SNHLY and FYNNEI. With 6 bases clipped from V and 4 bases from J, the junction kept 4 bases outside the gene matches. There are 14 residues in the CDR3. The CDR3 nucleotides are TGTGCCAGCAGCGGGCTAGCGGGGGGAGAGACCCAGTACTTC. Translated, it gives CASSGLAGGETQYF.

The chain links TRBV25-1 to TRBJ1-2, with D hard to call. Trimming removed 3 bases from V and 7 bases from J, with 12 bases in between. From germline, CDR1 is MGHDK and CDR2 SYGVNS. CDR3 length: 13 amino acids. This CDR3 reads CASSDLGVPGYTF. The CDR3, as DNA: TGTGCCAGCAGTGATCTCGGGGTTCCTGGCTACACCTTC.

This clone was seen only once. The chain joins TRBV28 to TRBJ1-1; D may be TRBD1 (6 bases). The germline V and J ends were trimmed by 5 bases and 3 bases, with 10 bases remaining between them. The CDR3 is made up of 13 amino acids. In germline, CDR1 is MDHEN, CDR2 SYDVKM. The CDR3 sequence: CASSTRQDTEAFF. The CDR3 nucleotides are TGTGCCAGCAGTACCCGACAGGACACTGAAGCTTTCTTT.

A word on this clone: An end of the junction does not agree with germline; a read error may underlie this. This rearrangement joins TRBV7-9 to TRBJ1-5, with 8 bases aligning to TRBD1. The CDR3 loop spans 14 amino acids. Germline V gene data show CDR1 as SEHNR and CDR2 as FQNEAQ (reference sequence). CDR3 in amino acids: CSSSWGQDNQPQHF. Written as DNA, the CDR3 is TGTTCCAGCAGCTGGGGACAGGACAATCAGCCCCAGCATTTT. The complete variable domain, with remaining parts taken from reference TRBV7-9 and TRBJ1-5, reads DTGVSQNPRHKITKRGQNVTFRCDPISEHNRLYWYRQTLGQGPEFLTYFQNEAQLEKSRLLSDRFSAERPKGSFSTLEIQRTEQGDSAMYLCSSSWGQDNQPQHFGDGTRLSIL.

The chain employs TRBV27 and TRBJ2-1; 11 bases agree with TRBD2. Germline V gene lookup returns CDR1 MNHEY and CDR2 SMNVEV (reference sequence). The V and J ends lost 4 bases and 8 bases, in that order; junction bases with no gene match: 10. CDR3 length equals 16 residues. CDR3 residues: CASSSPTSGTFYEQFF. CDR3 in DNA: TGTGCCAGCAGTTCACCGACTAGCGGGACGTTCTATGAGCAGTTCTTC.

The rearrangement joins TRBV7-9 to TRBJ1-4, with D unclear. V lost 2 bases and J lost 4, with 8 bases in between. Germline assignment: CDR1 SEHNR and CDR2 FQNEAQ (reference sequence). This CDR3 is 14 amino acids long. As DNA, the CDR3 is TGTGCCAGCAGCTTATCGGGGAGTAATGAAAAACTGTTTTTT. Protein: CASSLSGSNEKLFF. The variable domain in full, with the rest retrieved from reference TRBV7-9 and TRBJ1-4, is DTGVSQNPRHKITKRGQNVTFRCDPISEHNRLYWYRQTLGQGPEFLTYFQNEAQLEKSRLLSDRFSAERPKGSFSTLEIQRTEQGDSAMYLCASSLSGSNEKLFFGSGTQLSVL.

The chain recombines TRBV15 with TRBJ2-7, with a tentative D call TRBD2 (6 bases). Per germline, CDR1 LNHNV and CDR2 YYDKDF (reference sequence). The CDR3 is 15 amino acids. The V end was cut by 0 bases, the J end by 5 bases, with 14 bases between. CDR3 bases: TGTGCCACCAGCAGAGATCATGTGGAGGGTGACGAGCAGTACTTC. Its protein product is CATSRDHVEGDEQYF.